These 28 T cell receptor beta chains originate from one sample sequenced in a study of early T cells in non-severe SARS-CoV-2 infection. MiXCR was run by TCRdb on the 5' RACE reads, yielding one entry per CDR3 protein. The table has 55,000 to 65,000 distinct CDR3 sequences, 8.5% to 10% seen once. Source material: whole blood. The origin of the receptors is an adult who was a healthcare worker with PCR-confirmed SARS-CoV-2 infection or an uninfected control (not recorded which).

This clonotype turned up a few times. V gene TRBV28 combines with J gene TRBJ2-7; a weak D match, TRBD1 (6 bases). Germline lookup yields CDR1 MDHEN and CDR2 SYDVKM. The CDR3 extends over 10 amino acids. The CDR3 loop reads CVIQGYEQYF. In DNA form, the CDR3 reads TGTGTAATACAGGGCTACGAGCAGTACTTC.

This clonotype has a handful of counts. CDR3: CAISENTGFEEDTQYF. CDR3 sequence (DNA): TGTGCCATCAGTGAGAATACAGGGTTTGAGGAAGATACGCAGTATTTT. This chain connects TRBV10-3 to TRBJ2-3; a weak D match, TRBD1 (6 bases). The CDR3 runs to 16 residues. CDR1 and CDR2 (germline): ENHRY, SYGVKD. Trimming cost V 2 bases and J 5 bases, with 17 bases left between them.

The J gene is TRBJ2-7, the V gene TRBV12-3 or TRBV12-4; the match to TRBD2 covers 7 bases. This CDR3 spans 14 amino acids. The V and J ends lost 7 bases and 0 bases, in that order; junction bases with no gene match: 6. CDR3 protein: CASMERGRSYEQYF. The CDR3 bases are TGTGCCAGCATGGAGCGGGGCCGCTCCTACGAGCAGTACTTC.

This clonotype showed up just a few times. The CDR3 nucleotides are TGCAGTGCCCGGGCGCTCACTGGGGACTACGAGCAGTACTTC. It yields the protein CSARALTGDYEQYF. This rearrangement joins TRBV20-1 to TRBJ2-7; D gene ambiguous. Germline CDR1 reads DFQATT; CDR2 reads SNEGSKA (reference sequence). V shed 6 bases and J shed 3 bases, with 18 bases lying between them. The CDR3 has 14 amino acids.

The table lists this clonotype with a few counts. The rearrangement uses TRBV29-1 and TRBJ2-5; 15 nucleotides line up with TRBD2. CDR1 is SQVTM, CDR2 ANQGSEA, per germline. This CDR3 region has 17 residues. Trimming cost V 3 bases and J 1 base; bases outside gene matches: 6. The CDR3 reads CSVEGLAGGPSQETQYF. The CDR3 DNA is TGCAGCGTTGAGGGACTAGCGGGAGGCCCGAGCCAAGAGACCCAGTACTTC. Variable domain in full (rest from reference TRBV29-1 and TRBJ2-5): SAVISQKPSRDICQRGTSLTIQCQVDSQVTMMFWYRQQPGQSLTLIATANQGSEATYESGFVIDKFPISRPNLTFSTLTVSNMSPEDSSIYLCSVEGLAGGPSQETQYFGPGTRLLVL.

This clonotype occurred a few times. At one boundary the junction diverges from the germline segment, which might be a read error. This chain joins TRBV7-8 and TRBJ1-4; D gene uncertain. CDR1 and CDR2 (germline): SGHVS, FQNEAQ. The CDR3 length is 16 residues. Written as DNA, the CDR3 is TGTGCCAGCACCCCATTGGTGGCTGGGCCTAATGGAAAACTGTTTTTT. It is translated as CASTPLVAGPNGKLFF.

This clonotype was counted only a few times. The chain couples TRBV19 to TRBJ1-6, with D perhaps matching TRBD1 (6 bases). Germline V gives CDR1 LNHDA, CDR2 SQIVND (reference sequence). V shed 5 bases and J shed 4 bases, with 12 bases lying between them. CDR3 length: 15 residues. The CDR3 loop is CASSETTGYNSPLHF. The CDR3 nucleotides are TGTGCCAGTAGTGAGACGACAGGATATAATTCACCCCTCCACTTT.

This clonotype has a count of ten or more. The CDR3 protein is CASSPITPTGGTNNEQFF. The CDR3 DNA follows: TGTGCCAGCAGTCCTATTACCCCTACAGGGGGTACCAACAATGAGCAGTTCTTC. This chain links TRBV28 with TRBJ2-1; 8 bases fit TRBD1. Germline lookup yields CDR1 MDHEN and CDR2 SYDVKM. The trim removed 5 bases at V and 5 bases at J, leaving 17 bases unmatched. The CDR3 is 18 amino acids.

This clonotype was recorded at least ten times. The chain has TRBV4-2 and TRBJ2-3; D is perhaps TRBD1 or TRBD2 (5 bases each). In germline, CDR1 is LGHNA, CDR2 YNFKEQ. The germline V and J ends were trimmed by 0 bases and 3 bases, with 10 bases remaining between them. The CDR3 extends over 15 amino acids. The CDR3 loop is CASSQELRGTDTQYF. The CDR3 bases are TGTGCCAGCAGCCAAGAATTGAGGGGTACAGATACGCAGTATTTT.

This chain joins TRBV7-9 and TRBJ2-1, with TRBD1 matching over 8 bases. The CDR3 has 13 residues. Germline CDR1 SEHNR, CDR2 FQNEAQ (reference sequence). J lost 8 bases, V lost 6 bases, and 6 bases had no gene match. CDR3 coding DNA: TGTGCCAGCAGGACCGGACAGGGTGATGAGCAGTTCTTC. Translating gives CASRTGQGDEQFF.

This chain connects TRBV27 to TRBJ2-7; no clear D. Trimming pared 5 bases from V and 2 bases from J, leaving 19 bases between. Germline CDR1 MNHEY, CDR2 SMNVEV (reference sequence). The CDR3 consists of 16 residues. The CDR3 coding sequence is TGTGCCAGCAGTCCCCTAGTACTCCGGATTCCCTACGAGCAGTACTTC. Encoded protein: CASSPLVLRIPYEQYF.

This chain joins TRBV6-5 and TRBJ2-3; tentative D call: TRBD2 (7 bases). V lost 4 bases to trimming and J lost 2 bases, with 10 bases between them. The length of the CDR3 is 14 residues. Looked up from germline, CDR1 is MNHEY and CDR2 is SVGAGI. In DNA, the CDR3 is TGTGCCAGCAGTTTGGGGGGGCCCACAGATACGCAGTATTTT. This sequence encodes CASSLGGPTDTQYF.

There are a few counts of this clonotype. The rearrangement links TRBV6-6 to TRBJ2-1, with TRBD2 matching over 7 bases. The CDR3 extends over 14 amino acids. Germline V CDR1 and CDR2: MNHNY, SVGAGI (reference sequence). Germline trimming cut 5 bases from V and 0 bases from J; bases unmatched to any gene: 1. CDR3 sequence: CASSRDYSYNEQFF. As DNA, the CDR3 is TGTGCCAGCAGTCGGGACTACTCCTACAATGAGCAGTTCTTC.

This clonotype came up a few times. The chain joins TRBV4-1 to TRBJ2-2; 8 bases line up with TRBD1. The V segment lost 3 bases and the J segment 4 bases; nucleotides outside the gene matches: 7. CDR1 MGHRA and CDR2 YSYEKL come from the germline V gene. This CDR3 comprises 16 residues. CDR3 in DNA: TGCGCCAGCAGCCAGTACACAGGGGGTAGCACCGGGGAGCTGTTTTTT. The encoded protein is CASSQYTGGSTGELFF.

This clonotype was detected many times. The DNA for the CDR3 is TGTGCCAGCCCGGGACTAGCGGGAGTCGGCGGGGAGCTGTTTTTT. Translation: CASPGLAGVGGELFF. The chain combines TRBV3-2 with TRBJ2-2; the D call of TRBD2 is as the table states it, not checked on the DNA. TRBV3-2 is designated a pseudogene. This CDR3 is built from 15 residues.

This clonotype came up a few times. This chain uses TRBV7-3 with TRBJ1-1; tentatively, D is TRBD1 (6 bases). Per the germline V gene, CDR1 is SGHTA and CDR2 is FQGTGA. Trimming removed 5 bases at V and 1 base at J, with 14 bases between. The length of the CDR3 is 15 residues. CDR3 sequence (DNA): TGTGCCAGCAGCGCCACAGGGCTCCCGAACACTGAAGCTTTCTTT. Its translation is CASSATGLPNTEAFF.

This clonotype was seen repeatedly, ten times or more. The chain couples TRBV29-1 to TRBJ2-6, with D possibly TRBD1 on 6 matching bases. Germline V gene lookup returns CDR1 SQVTM and CDR2 ANQGSEA. Trimming took off 5 bases at V and 0 bases at J, with 14 bases between the two ends. The CDR3 runs 16 residues. CDR3 loop: CSVLGTPSSGANVLTF. Here the CDR3 DNA reads TGCAGCGTTTTGGGGACACCAAGCTCTGGGGCCAACGTCCTGACTTTC.

Comments on this clonotype: A clone one base away is much larger, so this may be a read error. The V gene is TRBV6-5, the J gene TRBJ1-5; no definite D call. Germline V lookup: CDR1 MNHEY, CDR2 SVGAGI. The CDR3 has 12 residues. Written as DNA, the CDR3 is TGTGCCTGCAGCCAGGACGGACAGCCCCAGCATTTT. It translates to CACSQDGQPQHF.

This clonotype was counted at least ten times. The V and J genes are TRBV4-1 and TRBJ1-1; D ambiguous. Germline-derived CDR1 and CDR2 are MGHRA and YSYEKL. CDR3 length: 15 residues. V was pared by 5 bases and J by 4 bases, with 17 bases between. CDR3 protein: CASSFVGRRGTEAFF. The CDR3 nucleotides read TGCGCCAGCAGCTTCGTCGGGCGGCGGGGCACTGAAGCTTTCTTT.

This clonotype has a count of ten or more. The chain has TRBV7-9 and TRBJ1-4, with D tentatively TRBD1 (5 bases). The CDR3 is made up of 14 amino acids. Germline CDR1 reads SEHNR; CDR2 reads FQNEAQ (reference sequence). V was cut by 5 bases and J by 4 bases, with 11 bases left in between. The CDR3 is CASSPGHVNEKLFF. The CDR3 DNA is TGTGCCAGCAGCCCCGGACACGTTAATGAAAAACTGTTTTTT.

Note on this clonotype: An end of the junction does not agree with germline; a read error may underlie this. V and J are TRBV5-1 and TRBJ2-6; D is uncertain. Germline V gene sequence: CDR1 SGHRS, CDR2 YFSETQ. This CDR3 region has 15 residues. The CDR3, as DNA: TGCGCCAGCAGAGACCGTAGCTCTGGGACCAACGTCCTGACTTTC. Residues: CASRDRSSGTNVLTF.

This chain joins TRBV6-2 or TRBV6-3 and TRBJ2-7; D perhaps matches TRBD1 (5 bases). Looked up from germline, CDR1 is MNHEY and CDR2 is SVGEGT. V was cut by 0 bases and J by 2 bases, with 5 bases left in between. CDR3 size: 13 residues. In DNA, the CDR3 is TGTGCCAGCAGTTACTCGGGGCCCTACGAGCAGTACTTC. It specifies CASSYSGPYEQYF.

This clonotype was seen repeatedly, ten times or more. This rearrangement joins TRBV28 to TRBJ2-7, with D perhaps assigned TRBD1 or TRBD2 (5 bases each). CDR1 MDHEN and CDR2 SYDVKM come from the germline V gene. V was pared by 3 bases and J by 3 bases, with 15 bases between. CDR3 length: 15 residues. CDR3 nucleotide sequence: TGTGCCAGCAGTTTTGGGACCCAAACGCACTACGAGCAGTACTTC. Translating it yields CASSFGTQTHYEQYF.

The chain combines TRBV5-6 with TRBJ2-5; 8 bases map to TRBD2. V gave up 0 bases and J gave up 1 base; unmatched junction bases: 2. The germline CDR1 and CDR2 sequences are SGHDT and YYEEEE. The CDR3 covers 15 residues. The CDR3 here is CASSLVREVQETQYF. CDR3 DNA sequence: TGTGCCAGCAGCTTGGTGCGGGAGGTCCAAGAGACCCAGTACTTC.

This clonotype was seen ten or more times. The V and J genes are TRBV19 and TRBJ2-4; 8 bases match TRBD2. The CDR3 has 13 amino acids. The germline CDR1 and CDR2 sequences are LNHDA and SQIVND (reference sequence). Trimming took 4 bases from V and 4 from J; bases not matched to a gene: 0. In nucleotides, the CDR3 is TGTGCCAGTAGTACTAGCGGGAAAAACATTCAGTACTTC. Translated: CASSTSGKNIQYF.

This clonotype was recorded a few times. The chain joins TRBV7-2 to TRBJ2-1, with 7 bases that match TRBD2. The CDR3 sequence is 17 residues long. Germline values: CDR1 SGHTA, CDR2 FQGNSA. V dropped 2 bases and J dropped 4; count of bases not matched to a gene: 11. CDR3: CASSLNSRGSGYNEQFF. CDR3 DNA: TGTGCCAGCAGCTTAAACTCGCGCGGGAGTGGGTACAATGAGCAGTTCTTC.

The genes are TRBV20-1 and TRBJ2-7, with 7 bases matching TRBD1. In germline, CDR1 is DFQATT, CDR2 SNEGSKA (reference sequence). The CDR3 has 16 amino acids. The ends lost 5 bases at V and 0 bases at J; junction bases unmatched: 13. In DNA form, the CDR3 reads TGCAGTGCTGCCCACTGGGGGACAGAGAACTCCTACGAGCAGTACTTC. Translated: CSAAHWGTENSYEQYF.

V is TRBV19 and J is TRBJ1-5; D is uncertain. V was cut by 10 bases and J by 3 bases, with 13 bases left in between. Germline CDR1 is LNHDA and CDR2 is SQIVND (reference sequence). The CDR3 length is 13 residues. CDR3 sequence: CATTNRDNQPQHF. Here the CDR3 DNA reads TGTGCCACGACCAATAGGGACAATCAGCCCCAGCATTTT.